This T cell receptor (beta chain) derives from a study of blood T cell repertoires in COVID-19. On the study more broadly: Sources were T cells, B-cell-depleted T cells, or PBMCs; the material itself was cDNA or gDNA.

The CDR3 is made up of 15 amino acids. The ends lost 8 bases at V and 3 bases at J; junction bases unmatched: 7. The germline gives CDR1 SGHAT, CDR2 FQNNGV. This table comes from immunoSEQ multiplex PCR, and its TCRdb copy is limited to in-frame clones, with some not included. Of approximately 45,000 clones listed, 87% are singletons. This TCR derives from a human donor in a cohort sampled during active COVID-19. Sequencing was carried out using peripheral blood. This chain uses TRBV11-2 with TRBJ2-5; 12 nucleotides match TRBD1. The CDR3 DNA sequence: TGTGCCAGCGGGAGGGGACAGGGGGCCAAAGAGACCCAGTACTTC. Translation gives CASGRGQGAKETQYF.